The 13 T cell receptor beta chains below were found in one sample sequenced in a study of regulatory T cells in long-lasting Graves disease. Noted time point: persistent/refractory GD, antithyroid drugs over 5 years with positive TRAb. The TCR library was made from RNA extracted from PBMCs. Library construction for TCR beta used iRepertoire HTBI primers and Arm-PCR of CDR3 regions. MiXCR, run by TCRdb on the multiplex PCR reads, gives a single entry per CDR3 protein. The sample lists more than 350,000 distinct CDR3 sequences; under 25% were seen once. The sequencing here drew on peripheral blood mononuclear cells (PBMCs), taken when the disease was refractory, from a patient treated with antithyroid drugs. The receptors derive from a female donor with Graves disease.

This clonotype was recorded a few times. V gene TRBV3-1 combines with J gene TRBJ2-7, with D possibly called TRBD1 or TRBD2 (6 bases each). Germline CDR1 LGHDT, CDR2 YNNKEL (reference sequence). The V end lost 8 bases, the J end lost 7 bases, and 24 bases lay between the germline ends. CDR3 size: 15 residues. This CDR3 reads CASAGSDSGGGEQYF. CDR3 DNA: TGTGCCAGCGCAGGAAGCGATTCTGGAGGGGGGGAGCAGTACTTC.

This clonotype has only a few counts. The CDR3 nucleotides read TGTGCCAGCAGCCCCCTCCTAGCGGGAGATTCATACGAGCAGTACTTC. It specifies CASSPLLAGDSYEQYF. The V call is TRBV11-1, the J call TRBJ2-7, with 10 positions matching TRBD2. This CDR3 is built from 16 residues. Germline V CDR1 and CDR2: SGHAT, FQDESV (reference sequence). Trimming removed 5 bases from V and 4 bases from J; junction bases left unmatched: 11.

This clonotype was counted only a few times. The chain recombines TRBV19 with TRBJ1-6; D perhaps matches TRBD1 (5 bases). Trimming shortened V by 3 bases and J by 9 bases, and 12 bases separated the two germline ends. The germline gives CDR1 LNHDA, CDR2 SQIVND (reference sequence). This CDR3 comprises 14 residues. The CDR3 DNA is TGTGCCAGTAGTATGCGAGGGGAACCTTCACCCCTCCACTTT. This encodes CASSMRGEPSPLHF.

This sequence joins TRBV19 and TRBJ2-7; TRBD1 agrees at 10 bases. Germline V CDR1 and CDR2: LNHDA, SQIVND (reference sequence). With V trimmed by 0 bases and J by 4 bases, 3 bases remained unmatched. The CDR3 covers 15 residues. The CDR3 nucleotides are TGTGCCAGTAGTATAGAGGGGACAGGGGAGTACGAGCAGTACTTC. This sequence encodes CASSIEGTGEYEQYF.

This clonotype was recorded many times. The chain is built from TRBV27 and TRBJ2-7; no clear D gene. The germline CDR1 and CDR2 sequences are MNHEY and SMNVEV (reference sequence). Trimming left V 2 bases short and J 1 base short, with 12 bases between. The CDR3 runs 15 residues. CDR3 DNA sequence: TGTGCCAGCAGTTTAACCCCCGAGTCATCCTACGAGCAGTACTTC. Its protein is CASSLTPESSYEQYF.

In its sample, this clonotype was seen a few times. The chain links TRBV19 to TRBJ2-2; 10 bases agree with TRBD2. This CDR3 spans 18 amino acids. V shed 5 bases, J shed 7 bases, and the junction held 16 bases outside the gene matches. In germline, CDR1 is LNHDA, CDR2 SQIVND (reference sequence). CDR3 sequence reads: CASSARIAGGFSNGELFF. The CDR3 region has the DNA TGTGCCAGTAGTGCCAGAATAGCGGGAGGATTCTCTAACGGGGAGCTGTTTTTT.

This clonotype was seen once. A much larger clonotype is one base distant, so this may be a read error. The rearrangement joins TRBV11-2 to TRBJ2-5, with 9 nucleotides matching TRBD1. The CDR3 has 15 residues. V dropped 4 bases and J dropped 11; count of bases not matched to a gene: 14. The germline CDR1 and CDR2 sequences are SGHAT and FQNNGV. CDR3 DNA: TGTGCCAGCAGCTGGACAGGGGACTTTAGGGATGAGCAGTACTTC. Translated, it gives CASSWTGDFRDEQYF.

This rearrangement joins TRBV28 to TRBJ2-1; D could derive from TRBD1 or TRBD2 (6 bases each). Trimming pared 8 bases from V and 3 bases from J, leaving 20 bases between. Germline CDR1 is MDHEN and CDR2 is SYDVKM. CDR3 length: 16 amino acids. The CDR3 protein is CASRSGGATIYNEQFF. In nucleotides, the CDR3 is TGTGCCAGCCGCTCCGGGGGCGCGACAATCTACAATGAGCAGTTCTTC.

This clonotype has a count of ten or more. The chain employs TRBV28 and TRBJ2-5, with D maybe TRBD2 (6 bases). V was pared by 7 bases and J by 0 bases, with 12 bases between. Germline CDR1 reads MDHEN; CDR2 reads SYDVKM. The CDR3 is 14 residues long. The CDR3 region is CASNGGNYQETQYF. CDR3 in DNA: TGTGCCAGCAACGGAGGGAACTACCAAGAGACCCAGTACTTC. The full variable domain, in which reference TRBV28 and TRBJ2-5 provide the parts outside the CDR3, is DVKVTQSSRYLVKRTGEKVFLECVQDMDHENMFWYRQDPGLGLRLIYFSYDVKMKEKGDIPEGYSVSREKKERFSLILESASTNQTSMYLCASNGGNYQETQYFGPGTRLLVL.

This clonotype has a handful of counts. This chain connects TRBV5-1 to TRBJ1-5, with 8 bases identical to TRBD1. The V gene's germline CDR1 is SGHRS and CDR2 YFSETQ. CDR3 size: 14 residues. V lost 0 bases and J lost 7; bases outside the gene matches: 3. The CDR3 here is CASSLETGVQPQHF. CDR3 DNA: TGCGCCAGCAGCTTGGAGACAGGGGTCCAGCCCCAGCATTTT.

In its sample, this clonotype was seen a few times. The chain is built from TRBV11-2 and TRBJ2-1; 8 positions match TRBD2. The CDR3 is made up of 14 amino acids. CDR1 SGHAT and CDR2 FQNNGV come from the germline V gene. The ends lost 5 bases at V and 7 bases at J; junction bases unmatched: 7. The CDR3 nucleotides are TGTGCCAGCAGCCCCTTGAGCGGGAGAAATGAGCAGTTCTTC. The encoded protein is CASSPLSGRNEQFF.

This clonotype was detected ten times or more. The rearrangement joins TRBV7-2 to TRBJ1-4; possible D gene TRBD1, 5 bases. The length of the CDR3 is 16 residues. CDR1 and CDR2 (germline): SGHTA, FQGNSA. Trimming removed 1 base from V and 2 bases from J, with 11 bases in between. CDR3: CASSLGDRGTNEKLFF. The CDR3 DNA follows: TGTGCCAGCAGCTTAGGGGACCGGGGGACTAATGAAAAACTGTTTTTT.

This clonotype was observed a few times. V gene TRBV29-1 combines with J gene TRBJ1-1, with D unclear. The ends were cut back, 8 bases at V and 1 base at J, with 20 bases in the middle. The CDR3 loop spans 15 amino acids. From germline, CDR1 is SQVTM and CDR2 ANQGSEA. The CDR3, as DNA: TGCAGCTCCCACGGGAGGAGACATTCGAACACTGAAGCTTTCTTT. Its protein product is CSSHGRRHSNTEAFF. Variable domain in full (rest from reference TRBV29-1 and TRBJ1-1): SAVISQKPSRDICQRGTSLTIQCQVDSQVTMMFWYRQQPGQSLTLIATANQGSEATYESGFVIDKFPISRPNLTFSTLTVSNMSPEDSSIYLCSSHGRRHSNTEAFFGQGTRLTVV.